These 29 T cell receptor beta chains share one sample of origin, sequenced in a study of T cells expressing NK-cell markers. TCRdb reanalyzed the 5' RACE reads and collapses them to one entry per CDR3 protein, without DNA. In all, the sample yields 500,000 to 600,000 distinct CDR3 sequences. Source material: blood T cells: a sorted CD56 or NKG2C T cell subset, CD4+ or CD8+ T cells, or bulk PBMC T cells (not recorded which). Receptor source: a man between 18 and 35 years old in good health.

The chain couples TRBV5-1 to TRBJ1-6; the TRBD1 assignment by TCRdb is unverifiable without DNA. Germline CDR1 SGHRS, CDR2 YFSETQ. The CDR3 totals 13 residues. The CDR3 is CASSEDRGSPLHF.

The chain recombines TRBV7-6 with TRBJ2-1; TCRdb outputs TRBD2, but without DNA this stays unchecked. The CDR3 sequence is 14 residues long. From germline, CDR1 is SGHVS and CDR2 FNYEAQ. CDR3 amino acids: CASRGTSGKNEQFF.

The rearrangement links TRBV7-9 to TRBJ1-1; TCRdb indicates TRBD1, and absent DNA this call remains unverified. Germline-derived CDR1 and CDR2 are SEHNR and FQNEAQ (reference sequence). The CDR3 loop spans 13 amino acids. CDR3 sequence: CASRSGERTEAFF.

The chain combines TRBV20-1 with TRBJ2-5; TCRdb selects TRBD2, and the lack of DNA leaves this call unchecked. The CDR3 sequence is 15 residues long. Per the germline V gene, CDR1 is DFQATT and CDR2 is SNEGSKA (reference sequence). CDR3: CSATNRDSNQETQYF.

The rearrangement uses TRBV11-1 and TRBJ1-5. This CDR3 contains 18 residues. Germline CDR1 SGHAT, CDR2 FQDESV (reference sequence). This chain's CDR3 is CASSLGTGPSVFNQPQHF.

The V call is TRBV6-1, the J call TRBJ2-1; absent DNA, TCRdb's TRBD1 call cannot be checked. The CDR3 has 15 residues. The germline CDR1 and CDR2 sequences are MNHNS and SASEGT. The CDR3 sequence: CASSERDRLYNEQFF.

The rearrangement links TRBV7-6 to TRBJ2-5; checking the TCRdb D call of TRBD2 is not possible without DNA. Germline lookup yields CDR1 SGHVS and CDR2 FNYEAQ. The CDR3 covers 17 residues. The CDR3 region is CASSPYPGQASTETQYF. The full variable domain, in which reference TRBV7-6 and TRBJ2-5 provide the parts outside the CDR3, is GAGVSQSPRYKVTKRGQDVALRCDPISGHVSLYWYRQALGQGPEFLTYFNYEAQQDKSGLPNDRFSAERPEGSISTLTIQRTEQRDSAMYRCASSPYPGQASTETQYFGPGTRLLVL.

The rearrangement links TRBV2 to TRBJ2-7. Germline values: CDR1 SNHLY, CDR2 FYNNEI. The length of the CDR3 is 13 residues. CDR3 in amino acids: CASSEAGTYEQYF.

CDR3 residues: CASSLALVGRWGNEKLFF. The V and J genes are TRBV12-3 or TRBV12-4 and TRBJ1-4. The CDR3 contains 18 residues.

This rearrangement joins TRBV4-2 to TRBJ1-2; TCRdb names TRBD1, which stays unverified in the absence of DNA. Germline V gene lookup returns CDR1 LGHNA and CDR2 YNFKEQ. The CDR3 contains 17 residues. Here the CDR3 reads CASSRGTGEGANYGYTF.

The chain uses TRBV25-1 and TRBJ1-5; TCRdb outputs TRBD1, but without DNA this stays unchecked. The V gene's germline CDR1 is MGHDK and CDR2 SYGVNS. The CDR3 is 16 residues long. The CDR3 loop is CASSGQGARSNQPQHF.

The chain has TRBV29-1 and TRBJ2-3; the TCRdb call, TRBD1, lacks DNA for checking. The CDR3 runs to 14 residues. Germline V gene data show CDR1 as SQVTM and CDR2 as ANQGSEA. Here the CDR3 reads CSAKPPGLPDTQYF.

V usage is TRBV5-5 and J usage is TRBJ2-2; the TCRdb D gene call, TRBD1, has no DNA to confirm it. CDR1 and CDR2 (germline): SGHKS, YYEKEE (reference sequence). The CDR3 is made up of 17 amino acids. The CDR3 loop is CASSSGGHLAYGGELFF. Based on the CDR3 plus reference TRBV5-5 and TRBJ2-2, the full variable domain is DAGVTQSPTHLIKTRGQQVTLRCSPISGHKSVSWYQQVLGQGPQFIFQYYEKEERGRGNFPDRFSARQFPNYSSELNVNALLLGDSALYLCASSSGGHLAYGGELFFGEGSRLTVL.

J is TRBJ2-7 and V is TRBV5-1; checking the TCRdb D call of TRBD1 is not possible without DNA. Germline loops: CDR1 SGHRS, CDR2 YFSETQ. This CDR3 spans 16 amino acids. Here the CDR3 reads CASSLESRGLPLEQYF. Full variable domain (remainder filled in from reference TRBV5-1 and TRBJ2-7): KAGVTQTPRYLIKTRGQQVTLSCSPISGHRSVSWYQQTPGQGLQFLFEYFSETQRNKGNFPGRFSGRQFSNSRSEMNVSTLELGDSALYLCASSLESRGLPLEQYFGPGTRLTVT.

The V and J genes are TRBV6-4 and TRBJ2-2; the D call of TRBD1 rests on TCRdb alone, since no DNA is present to check it. From germline, CDR1 is MRHNA and CDR2 SNTAGT. CDR3 length equals 15 residues. The CDR3 spells CASSDWGRNTGELFF.

The V gene is TRBV20-1, the J gene TRBJ2-3; the D call of TRBD2 rests on TCRdb alone, since no DNA is present to check it. The germline gives CDR1 DFQATT, CDR2 SNEGSKA (reference sequence). The CDR3 sequence is 19 residues long. CDR3 sequence reads: CSARGSGTSGNTSTDTQYF.

V is TRBV20-1 and J is TRBJ2-1; TCRdb lists TRBD2, though no DNA is available to test this call. This CDR3 comprises 17 residues. Germline loops: CDR1 DFQATT, CDR2 SNEGSKA (reference sequence). The CDR3 reads CSARGTSGRASYNEQFF.

This rearrangement joins TRBV7-3 to TRBJ2-1. The CDR3 extends over 14 amino acids. Per the germline V gene, CDR1 is SGHTA and CDR2 is FQGTGA. The CDR3 sequence is CASSPDYSYNEQFF.

The chain carries TRBV7-6 and TRBJ2-5; with no DNA, the TCRdb D assignment of TRBD2 cannot be verified. The CDR3 extends over 14 amino acids. Germline CDR1 SGHVS, CDR2 FNYEAQ. The CDR3 protein is CASSPMGRRETQYF.

The chain links TRBV7-8 to TRBJ2-7; the D gene TCRdb calls, TRBD1, cannot be checked with no DNA. This CDR3 has 15 amino acids. Germline V gene data show CDR1 as SGHVS and CDR2 as FQNEAQ. CDR3 protein: CASSLGRDPRGEQYF.

The rearrangement uses TRBV6-2 or TRBV6-3 and TRBJ2-5. The CDR3 is made up of 15 amino acids. The germline V gene has CDR1 MNHEY and CDR2 SVGEGT. This CDR3 is CASSTSLHVQETQYF.

The chain is built from TRBV25-1 and TRBJ1-1. Germline V CDR1 and CDR2: MGHDK, SYGVNS. The CDR3 extends over 12 amino acids. CDR3 in amino acids: CASGQMDTEAFF.

The rearrangement uses TRBV29-1 and TRBJ1-1; TCRdb's D call, TRBD1, is unchecked because there is no DNA. Germline CDR1 reads SQVTM; CDR2 reads ANQGSEA. This CDR3 has 12 residues. CDR3 loop: CSVGQAGTEAFF.

The CDR3 sequence is CSVRTGHRDTQYF. The V call is TRBV29-1, the J call TRBJ2-3; without DNA, the TCRdb call of TRBD1 cannot be checked. Germline values: CDR1 SQVTM, CDR2 ANQGSEA. There are 13 residues in the CDR3.

The V and J genes are TRBV18 and TRBJ2-3; TCRdb designates TRBD2, a call that cannot be tested without DNA. There are 18 residues in the CDR3. Germline CDR1 reads KGHSH; CDR2 reads LQKENI. The CDR3 reads CASSPLGLAGGSTDTQYF. The complete variable domain, with remaining parts taken from reference TRBV18 and TRBJ2-3, reads NAGVMQNPRHLVRRRGQEARLRCSPMKGHSHVYWYRQLPEEGLKFMVYLQKENIIDESGMPKERFSAEFPKEGPSILRIQQVVRGDSAAYFCASSPLGLAGGSTDTQYFGPGTRLTVL.

This chain joins TRBV5-5 and TRBJ2-7; the TCRdb call, TRBD2, lacks DNA for checking. The CDR3 totals 14 residues. The germline V gene has CDR1 SGHKS and CDR2 YYEKEE (reference sequence). The CDR3 region is CASSLEPGISEQYF.

The J gene is TRBJ2-1, the V gene TRBV29-1; TCRdb's D call, TRBD2, is unchecked because there is no DNA. The CDR3 runs 12 residues. Per the germline V gene, CDR1 is SQVTM and CDR2 is ANQGSEA. CDR3 sequence: CSVEETRDEQFF.

The chain employs TRBV27 and TRBJ2-5; TCRdb lists TRBD1, though no DNA is available to test this call. The CDR3 loop spans 15 amino acids. The V gene's germline CDR1 is MNHEY and CDR2 SMNVEV (reference sequence). CDR3 region: CASSNVGQGMETQYF.

This chain links TRBV12-3 or TRBV12-4 with TRBJ1-4. The length of the CDR3 is 15 residues. CDR3 sequence: CASSPRRGEGEKLFF.